This entry features one TCR beta chain sequence. The sample originates from a study of blood T cell repertoires in COVID-19. Study-level information: From the United States, Italy and Spain came samples of acute and convalescent COVID-19. The cDNA or gDNA used as material had been derived from T cells, B-cell-depleted T cells, or PBMCs.

The germline V gene encodes CDR1 MNHEY and CDR2 SVGAGI. Trimming cost V 4 bases and J 7 bases; bases outside gene matches: 10. The length of the CDR3 is 16 residues. Source study methods: Reference gene primer amplification in the assay estimated nucleated cell counts. TCRdb's table, derived via immunoSEQ multiplex PCR, lists solely in-frame clones and lacks some. The V and J calls and clone size come from that table; D and trimming were worked out from the DNA. The sample records fewer than 25,000 clones, roughly nine tenths being singletons. The V call is TRBV6-5, the J call TRBJ2-1; 10 bases agree with TRBD2. This sequence originates from a human donor in a cohort sampled during active COVID-19. Material for sequencing was peripheral blood. The DNA for the CDR3 is TGTGCCAGCAGTTCGGAAGATAGCGGGAGGATTAATGAGCAGTTCTTC. This encodes CASSSEDSGRINEQFF.